The T cell receptor (beta chain) described here comes from a study of blood T cell repertoires in COVID-19. Study background: Samples taken during acute and convalescent COVID-19 were collected in the United States, Italy and Spain. PBMCs, B-cell-depleted T cells, or T cells were the source of the cDNA or gDNA that made up the material.

In the authors' methods: The authors estimated nucleated cell counts from reference gene primer amplification. Using immunoSEQ multiplex PCR, the repertoire was profiled, and TCRdb retains in-frame clones only, with some absent. Clone size and the V and J calls come from that table; the DNA yielded D and trimming. Of 65,000 or so clones listed, 70% to 85% are singletons. The V gene's germline CDR1 is MGHRA and CDR2 YSYEKL. The CDR3 extends over 14 amino acids. V was clipped by 0 bases and J by 8 bases; unmatched bases: 6. The genes are TRBV4-1 and TRBJ1-1; 7 nucleotides match TRBD1. Sequencing was carried out using peripheral blood. This sequence originates from a man aged 55 to 70 with acute or convalescent COVID-19. This chain's CDR3 is CASSQDPGTEEAFF. CDR3 nucleotides: TGCGCCAGCAGCCAAGATCCGGGGACAGAGGAAGCTTTCTTT.